Listed below are T cell receptor beta chains from one sample, sequenced in a study of blood T cell repertoires in COVID-19. Sequencing used immunoSEQ multiplex PCR; TCRdb keeps in-frame clones, though not all of them. The data show some 74,000 clones, with approximately 80% seen just once and 40% to 50% held by the top ten. Input material: peripheral blood. The receptors shown here come from an elderly man with acute or convalescent COVID-19. Both conserved end residues are part of each CDR3. The order of the fields is J gene, D gene, V gene, clone size, CDR3 DNA, CDR3 protein. A D gene is named only where the DNA matches it firmly. Expanded clones are given a class, and other clones once, few, many or no size at all.

TRBJ2-3 | . | TRBV25-1 | . | TGTGCCAGCAGTGAATCGGGACACTTTAGCACAGATACGCAGTATTTT | CASSESGHFSTDTQYF
TRBJ1-4 | TRBD1 | TRBV14 | . | TGTGCCAGCAGCCAGCCGGGACAGGGTAATGAAAAACTGTTTTTT | CASSQPGQGNEKLFF
TRBJ1-3 | . | TRBV5-1 | . | TGCGCCAGCAGCTTTTCCGGGGGCTCTGGAAACACCATATATTTT | CASSFSGGSGNTIYF
TRBJ1-1 | . | TRBV6-5 | . | TGTGCCAGCAGTTACTCGAGGGCAGGAGAAGCTTTCTTT | CASSYSRAGEAFF
TRBJ1-3 | . | TRBV19 | . | TGTGCCAGTAGTCCCCAGAGCAGAGGCGACTCTGGAAACACCATATATTTT | CASSPQSRGDSGNTIYF
TRBJ2-1 | . | TRBV3-1/TRBV3-2 | . | TGTGCCAGCAGCCAAGGTACGGGCAATGAGCAGTTCTTC | CASSQGTGNEQFF
TRBJ2-7 | TRBD1 | TRBV6-2/TRBV6-3 | . | TGTGCCAGCAGTTACACCGGGACAGGCTACGAGCAGTACTTC | CASSYTGTGYEQYF
TRBJ1-1 | TRBD1 | TRBV6-5 | . | TGTGCCAGCAGTTACGGGGACAGGTTGAACACTGAAGCTTTCTTT | CASSYGDRLNTEAFF
TRBJ1-4 | . | TRBV19 | . | TGTGCCAGTAGTACGACTTCTAGAATCCTGTTTTTT | CASSTTSRILFF
TRBJ2-7 | TRBD1 | TRBV19 | . | TGTGCCAGCAGAGGGACAGGGTTCGTCTACGAGCAGTACTTC | CASRGTGFVYEQYF
TRBJ2-1 | . | TRBV7-8 | . | TGTGCCAGCAGCCGAGATTCTAGGTACAATGAGCAGTTCTTC | CASSRDSRYNEQFF
TRBJ2-7 | . | TRBV5-6 | . | TGTGCCAGCAGCTTTAGCTCCTACGAGCAGTACTTC | CASSFSSYEQYF
TRBJ1-1 | . | TRBV7-8 | . | TGTGCCAGCAGCTTATCCGCAGGGTTGAACACTGAAGCTTTCTTT | CASSLSAGLNTEAFF
TRBJ1-1 | . | TRBV12-5 | . | TGTGCTAGTGGTTTGGATGGACAGCTGAACACTGAAGCTTTCTTT | CASGLDGQLNTEAFF
TRBJ1-5 | . | TRBV24-1 | . | TGTGCCACCAGTGATGGTCAGGTTAGCAATCAGCCCCAGCATTTT | CATSDGQVSNQPQHF
TRBJ2-3 | . | TRBV7-3 | . | TGTGCCAGCAGCTTAAAGGGAACCGGGACTCTGCAGTATTTT | CASSLKGTGTLQYF
TRBJ2-5 | TRBD2 | TRBV5-4 | . | TGTGCCAGCAGCTTGCGAGCGGGACAAGAGACCCAGTACTTC | CASSLRAGQETQYF
TRBJ1-2 | TRBD1 | TRBV27 | . | TGTGCCAGCAGGGCCGGGACAGCATCCTATGGCTACACCTTC | CASRAGTASYGYTF
TRBJ2-1 | . | TRBV19 | . | TGTGCCAGTAGTCCCCGGACAGAATACAATGAGCAGTTCTTC | CASSPRTEYNEQFF
TRBJ1-2 | . | TRBV28 | . | TGTGCCAGCAGTTTACCCCTTCCGGCGGGATTCTTGAACTATGGCTACACCTTC | CASSLPLPAGFLNYGYTF
TRBJ2-7 | TRBD1 | TRBV11-3 | . | TGTGCCAGCAGCCTCAGGGGGTACGAGCAGTACTTC | CASSLRGYEQYF
TRBJ2-2 | TRBD1 | TRBV6-4 | . | TGTGCCAGCAGCACCGGGACAGGACAACCGAACACCGGGGAGCTGTTTTTT | CASSTGTGQPNTGELFF
TRBJ1-2 | TRBD1 | TRBV6-2/TRBV6-3 | . | TGTGCCAGCGGCCATGGGACAGGGGGCGGCGGCTACACCTTC | CASGHGTGGGGYTF
TRBJ2-4 | . | TRBV6-5 | . | TGTGCCAGCAGTTCGCGGACAGTAGCCAAAAACATTCAGTACTTC | CASSSRTVAKNIQYF
TRBJ1-4 | . | TRBV19 | . | TGTGCCAGTAGGGGACAACGGGGTGAAAAACTGTTTTTT | CASRGQRGEKLFF
TRBJ1-6 | . | TRBV11-1 | . | TGTGCCAGCAGCTTTGTACGCGAAGGGGTTAATTCACCCCTCCACTTT | CASSFVREGVNSPLHF
TRBJ2-2 | TRBD1 | TRBV7-2 | . | TGTGCCAGCAGGCCCCAGGGGGCCGGGGAGCTGTTTTTT | CASRPQGAGELFF
TRBJ2-6 | . | TRBV5-1 | . | TGCGCCAGCAGCTTGGCCAGGCGACTATCTGGGGCCAACGTCCTGACTTTC | CASSLARRLSGANVLTF
TRBJ2-7 | TRBD1 | TRBV10-3 | . | TGTGCCGTGGGACAGGGTTCGGCCGAGCAGTACTTC | CAVGQGSAEQYF
TRBJ1-2 | TRBD1 | TRBV24-1 | . | TGTGCCACCAGTGATTCCTCCGGGACAGGGGACTATGGCTACACCTTC | CATSDSSGTGDYGYTF
TRBJ1-5 | . | TRBV7-2 | once | TGTGCCAGCAGCTTCGGACACCATAGCAATCAGCCCCAGCATTTT | CASSFGHHSNQPQHF
TRBJ2-3 | TRBD2 | TRBV6-5 | . | TGTGCCAGCAGTTACCCTCGGGAGGGGGATACGCAGTATTTT | CASSYPREGDTQYF
TRBJ2-7 | TRBD1 | TRBV4-3 | few | TGCGCCAGCAGAATCCTGGGACAGGGGAACGAGCAGTACTTC | CASRILGQGNEQYF
TRBJ2-1 | TRBD1 | TRBV7-3 | . | TGTGCCAGCAGCCCTCGGACAGGGGGGTACAATGAGCAGTTCTTC | CASSPRTGGYNEQFF
TRBJ1-2 | . | TRBV9 | once | TGTGCCAGCAGCGTAGGTGACGGGTACACTGGCTACACCTTC | CASSVGDGYTGYTF
TRBJ1-5 | TRBD1 | TRBV4-2 | . | TGTGCCAGCAACCCAGGGGGGAATCAGCCCCAGCATTTT | CASNPGGNQPQHF
TRBJ2-2 | TRBD2 | TRBV5-1 | once | TGCGCCAGCAGCAGGACTAGCGGGAACACCGGGGAGCTGTTTTTT | CASSRTSGNTGELFF
TRBJ1-1 | . | TRBV4-3 | . | TGCGCCAGCAGCCCTCTCGGGGGGACTGAAGCTTTCTTT | CASSPLGGTEAFF
TRBJ1-5 | TRBD1 | TRBV5-1 | . | TGCGCCAGCACAGACCAAACAGGGGTCGATCAGCCCCAGCATTTT | CASTDQTGVDQPQHF
TRBJ2-1 | TRBD2 | TRBV10-3 | . | TGTGCCATCAGTGAGTCGGCTAGCGGGGGGTTGTACAATGAGCAGTTCTTC | CAISESASGGLYNEQFF
TRBJ1-2 | . | TRBV28 | . | TGTGCCAGCAGTTTCTCTTCTGGCCAAAGGAGTGGCTACACCTTC | CASSFSSGQRSGYTF
TRBJ1-1 | . | TRBV5-1 | . | TGCGCCAGCAGCTTGGACGTATTCCCCCGGGACACTGAAGCTTTCTTT | CASSLDVFPRDTEAFF
TRBJ1-5 | TRBD1 | TRBV28 | . | TGTGCCAGCTCGACAGGGGGGGGCAATCAGCCCCAGCATTTT | CASSTGGGNQPQHF
TRBJ2-1 | TRBD2 | TRBV5-1 | . | TGCGCCAGCAGCTCGCCGGGACTAGCGGGGAGGAATGAGCAGTTCTTC | CASSSPGLAGRNEQFF
TRBJ2-1 | TRBD2 | TRBV29-1 | once | TGCAGCGCCGGGGAGGGCGGGGGTAACAATGAGCAGTTCTTC | CSAGEGGGNNEQFF
TRBJ1-6 | . | TRBV10-3 | . | TGTGCCATCAGTGAGAGGCCCCCTACAGGAATGGGAAATTCACCCCTCCACTTT | CAISERPPTGMGNSPLHF
TRBJ1-2 | . | TRBV3-1/TRBV3-2 | . | TGTGCCAGCAGCCGATCGTCACAGGGAAACACCTTC | CASSRSSQGNTF
TRBJ2-2 | . | TRBV6-5 | . | TGTGCCAGCATGCCTGGGACATCGAACACCGGGGAGCTGTTTTTT | CASMPGTSNTGELFF
TRBJ1-2 | TRBD1 | TRBV4-2 | . | TGTGCCAGCTTGTTTCCCCCCAGCTTAGGGACAGGGGGCTCTGGCTACACCTTC | CASLFPPSLGTGGSGYTF
TRBJ1-5 | TRBD1 | TRBV28 | . | TGTGCCAGCAGTTCCGGACAGGGGGCGGCTCAGCCCCAGCATTTT | CASSSGQGAAQPQHF
TRBJ2-1 | TRBD1 | TRBV12-5 | . | TGTGCTAGTGGTTTAGGGACAGGGGATAGCGTTCTCTTC | CASGLGTGDSVLF
TRBJ1-6 | . | TRBV6-5 | . | TGTGCCAGCCGGGGGGGGTCTTCACCCCTCCACTTT | CASRGGSSPLHF
TRBJ1-6 | TRBD1 | TRBV6-5 | few | TGTGCCAGCTCGGTAGGGGGCGCGCTAAATTCACCCCTCCACTTT | CASSVGGALNSPLHF
TRBJ2-2 | TRBD2 | TRBV7-2 | . | TGTGCCAGCAGCTTAGCGACACCGGGACTAGCGGGGGGGGAGCTGTTTTTT | CASSLATPGLAGGELFF
TRBJ2-2 | TRBD1 | TRBV7-3 | . | TGTGCCAGCAGCTCCGACAGGGTGGGCGGGGAGCTGTTTTTT | CASSSDRVGGELFF
TRBJ1-4 | . | TRBV19 | . | TGTGCCAGTAGAAAGGACTTAACTAATGAAAAACTGTTTTTT | CASRKDLTNEKLFF